This TCR beta chain was sequenced for a study of PD-1 blockade in classical Hodgkin lymphoma (dated by TCRdb to about 2020). Regarding the complete study: Nivolumab dosing was 3 mg/kg intravenously every 2 weeks, continuing until either disease progression or unacceptable toxicity. The study used TCR beta sequencing and CyTOF to define a peripheral blood immune signature of response to PD-1 blockade in classical Hodgkin lymphoma. The paper's findings and limits, for the study overall: The study covered only a single clinical trial cohort, and the causes of the repertoire differences, possibly disease activity or prior therapy, were still not defined. Baseline TCR diversity was reported as lower in newly diagnosed patients than in healthy donors, and lower still in relapsed/refractory patients. CD4+ but not CD8+ TCR diversity rose significantly by C4D1 (p=0.0027 vs p=0.16), most apparent in complete responders (p=0.02). Diversity was lower in patients who began nivolumab less than 1 year after ASCT, so these patients were left out of later analyses to avoid confounding by immune reconstitution. Trial patients achieving complete response had baseline diversity similar to newly diagnosed patients, whereas partial responders and progressors had significantly lower diversity.

The junction carries 11 bases between V and J, which are trimmed by 0 bases and 4 bases respectively. Based on the germline V gene, the CDR1 and CDR2 sequences are SGDLS and YYNGEE. Inclusive of the bounding cysteine and phenylalanine, the CDR3 is 15 residues long. Only CDR3 DNA remains: 45 bases, in frame from the first base. The sample's time point, from its label and the paper: cycle 4 day 1 (C4D1), after around six weeks of nivolumab. Relapse after autologous stem cell transplantation had occurred in all trial patients, and cohorts A, B and C were distinguished by prior brentuximab vedotin exposure. The trial cohort comprised some 60 patients with relapsed/refractory classical Hodgkin lymphoma whose best overall responses were complete response, partial response or progressive disease. Trial patients were treated with single-agent nivolumab in the multi-cohort phase II CheckMate 205 trial. Best overall response was determined by an independent review committee according to the 2007 International Working Group response criteria. Trial PBMCs were obtained immediately prior to nivolumab initiation (C1D1) and on therapy at cycle 2 day 1 and cycle 4 day 1. After peripheral blood was drawn into 8 mL Vacutainer Cell Preparation Tubes, PBMCs were isolated by centrifugation and then cryopreserved.

The Qiagen DNeasy kit was used to extract genomic DNA from unsorted PBMCs and from the negatively selected CD4+ and CD8+ fractions. TCR beta CDR3 regions were subjected to amplification by immunoSEQ multiplex PCR with primers that anneal to V and J segments. A synthetic immune receptor repertoire was used to minimize amplification bias, and any remaining bias was removed computationally after sequencing. Concerning the study's data processing: Repertoire diversity was quantified as the Shannon entropy index using custom Python scripts. The unsorted, CD4+ and CD8+ repertoires were each analyzed separately, with the exception of combined analyses, where CD4+ and CD8+ sequences were merged in silico. Clonal expansion was defined as at least a 2-fold frequency increase after treatment relative to C1D1, with a pseudocount of 0.5 for undetected baseline clones. Clones with 0 or 1 copy at C1D1 were defined as singleton clones, while clones with 2 or more copies were defined as non-singleton clones. Clones expanded in unsorted samples were labelled as CD4+, CD8+ or unknown by matching protein sequences in sorted samples from the same patient. Wilcoxon tests on paired samples were used to test changes in diversity from C1D1 to C4D1. As stored in TCRdb, this immuneACCESS dataset retains in-frame rearrangements with V and J assigned. A fraction of the clones does not appear; measured against another copy, unresolved V genes explain less than half of the discrepancy, and the remainder lacks a known reason. V and J calls and clone size are those listed in that table; D and trimming were worked out from the DNA. For this sample the table gives about 16,000 clones, of which about 65% were detected only once. Less than 9% of the sample is taken by the ten largest.

Turning to this clone: Its antigen is not yet known. No base quality information exists; no much larger clone differs at one position.

The V and J segments used are TRBV9 and TRBJ2-1; confidence is insufficient to name the D gene. The specimen comprised peripheral blood mononuclear cells (PBMCs), sampled before the fourth cycle of nivolumab. The clonotype was recovered from a human donor with classical Hodgkin lymphoma. The CDR3 region reads CASSVGLNSYNEQFF. The DNA sequence is as follows: TGTGCCAGCAGCGTAGGTCTGAATTCATACAATGAGCAGTTCTTC.